The clone carrying this TCR beta chain was recorded at least ten times. Its antigen is unidentified. Time point specified: newly diagnosed GD, antithyroid drugs for less than 3 months. The TCR library was made from RNA that had been extracted from PBMCs in TRIzol. Graves' disease diagnosis was established per American Thyroid Association guidelines. Looked up from germline, CDR1 is SNHLY and CDR2 is FYNNEI. The CDR3 is 15 residues long. Trimming stripped 1 base from V and 2 bases from J, with 9 bases between. Arm-PCR of CDR3 regions and iRepertoire HTBI primers were the basis on which TCR beta libraries were built. In the original workflow: Looking across samples, the authors found some 67 TRBV and 14 TRBJ segments. TCRdb re-analysed the multiplex PCR reads in MiXCR, keeping a single row per CDR3 protein. TCRdb, not the authors, supplied the V and J calls. The sample holds some 560,000 distinct CDR3 sequences, around 16% seen once.

This specimen belongs to a study of regulatory T cells in long-lasting Graves disease. Study information: Less than 3 months of antithyroid drugs had been taken by newly diagnosed Graves' patients.

Findings of the study overall: TCR diversity in persistent Graves' patients was below that of newly diagnosed ones.

This sample was also put to use in a study of T cells in Graves' hyperthyroidism and ophthalmopathy.

The receptor was isolated from a middle-aged woman with Graves disease. The sample was peripheral blood mononuclear cells (PBMCs), taken at new diagnosis, from a patient treated with antithyroid drugs. The chain recombines TRBV2 with TRBJ1-5, with TRBD1 as a possible D gene (5 bases). The CDR3 sequence is CASSEEGVGNQPQHF. CDR3 DNA sequence: TGTGCCAGCAGTGAAGAAGGGGTTGGCAATCAGCCCCAGCATTTT.